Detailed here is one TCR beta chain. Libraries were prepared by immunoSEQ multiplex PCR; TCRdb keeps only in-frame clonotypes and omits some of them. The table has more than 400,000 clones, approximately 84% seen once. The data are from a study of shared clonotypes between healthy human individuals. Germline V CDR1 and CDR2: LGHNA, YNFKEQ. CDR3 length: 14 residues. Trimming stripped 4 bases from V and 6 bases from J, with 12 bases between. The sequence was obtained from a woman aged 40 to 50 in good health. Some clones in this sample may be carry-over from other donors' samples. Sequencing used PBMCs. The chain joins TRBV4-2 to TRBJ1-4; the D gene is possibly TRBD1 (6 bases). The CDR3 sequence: CASSLDRRDEKLFF. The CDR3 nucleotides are TGTGCCAGCAGCCTTGACAGGCGGGATGAAAAACTGTTTTTT.